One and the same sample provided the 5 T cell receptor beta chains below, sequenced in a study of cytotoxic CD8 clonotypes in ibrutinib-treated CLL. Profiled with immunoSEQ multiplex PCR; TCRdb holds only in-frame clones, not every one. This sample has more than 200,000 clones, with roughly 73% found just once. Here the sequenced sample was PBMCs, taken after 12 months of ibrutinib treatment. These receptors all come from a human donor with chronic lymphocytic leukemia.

The CDR3 sequence is CASREQQSTDTQYF. CDR3 DNA: TGTGCCAGCCGGGAACAGCAGTCCACAGATACGCAGTATTTT. This chain uses TRBV25-1 with TRBJ2-3, with D possibly being TRBD2 (5 bases). In germline, CDR1 is MGHDK, CDR2 SYGVNS. V shed 8 bases and J shed 2 bases, with 14 bases lying between them. The CDR3 is 14 amino acids. Looking up the rest from reference TRBV25-1 and TRBJ2-3 gives the full variable domain: EADIYQTPRYLVIGTGKKITLECSQTMGHDKMYWYQQDPGMELHLIHYSYGVNSTEKGDLSSESTVSRIRTEHFPLTLESARPSHTSQYLCASREQQSTDTQYFGPGTRLTVL.

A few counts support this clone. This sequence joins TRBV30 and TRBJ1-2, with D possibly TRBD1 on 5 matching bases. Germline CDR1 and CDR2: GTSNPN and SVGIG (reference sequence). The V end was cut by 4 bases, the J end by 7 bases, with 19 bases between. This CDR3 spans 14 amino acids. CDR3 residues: CAWNGAAAGGGYTF. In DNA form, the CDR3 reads TGTGCCTGGAATGGGGCGGCAGCTGGGGGTGGCTACACCTTC. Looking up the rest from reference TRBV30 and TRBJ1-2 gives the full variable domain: SQTIHQWPATLVQPVGSPLSLECTVEGTSNPNLYWYRQAAGRGLQLLFYSVGIGQISSEVPQNLSASRPQDRQFILSSKKLLLSDSGFYLCAWNGAAAGGGYTFGSGTRLTVV.

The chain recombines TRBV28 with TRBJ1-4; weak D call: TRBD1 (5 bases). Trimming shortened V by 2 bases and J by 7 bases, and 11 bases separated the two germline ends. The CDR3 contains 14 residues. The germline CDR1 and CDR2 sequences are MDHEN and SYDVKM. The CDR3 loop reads CASSLLLGAEKLFF. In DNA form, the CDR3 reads TGTGCCAGCAGTTTACTTTTAGGGGCTGAAAAACTGTTTTTT.

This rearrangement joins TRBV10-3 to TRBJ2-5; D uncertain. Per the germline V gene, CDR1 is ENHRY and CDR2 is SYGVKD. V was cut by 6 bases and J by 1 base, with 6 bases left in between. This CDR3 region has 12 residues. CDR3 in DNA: TGTGCCATCAGAAACCTCCAAGAGACCCAGTACTTC. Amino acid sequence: CAIRNLQETQYF.

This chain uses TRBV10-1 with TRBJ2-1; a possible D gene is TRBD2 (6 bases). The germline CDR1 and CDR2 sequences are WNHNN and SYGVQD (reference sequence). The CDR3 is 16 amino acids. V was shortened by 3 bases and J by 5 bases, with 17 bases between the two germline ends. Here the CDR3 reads CASSDPDSGANNEQFF. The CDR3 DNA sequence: TGCGCCAGCAGTGACCCCGATAGCGGAGCTAACAATGAGCAGTTCTTC.